These T cell receptor beta chains were read from a single sample in a study of blood T cell repertoires in COVID-19. The table came from immunoSEQ multiplex PCR; TCRdb's copy has only in-frame clones and leaves some out. The table includes some 100,000 clones, 80% to 90% detected once. The sequenced sample consisted of PBMCs or T cells enriched from blood (not recorded which). The receptors derive from a woman between 50 and 59 years old who had recovered from COVID-19. The CDR3 runs from the conserved cysteine through the conserved F or W. The order of the fields is CDR3 DNA, CDR3 protein, V gene, J gene, D gene, clone size. A D gene is named only where the DNA matches it firmly. Size tells how often a clone was seen (once, few, many) or the class of an expanded clone, and some rows leave it out.

TGTGCCTGGGGGCGGGCAGCTCTAAATCAGCCCCAGCATTTT	CAWGRAALNQPQHF	TRBV30	TRBJ1-5	.	.
TGTGCCAGCAGTGAAGCTATGGTGATTAGTGAAGCTTTCTTT	CASSEAMVISEAFF	TRBV6-1	TRBJ1-1	.	.
TGTGCCAGCAGTTTATCTTGGCCCCCCTATGGCTACACCTTC	CASSLSWPPYGYTF	TRBV27	TRBJ1-2	.	many
TGTGCCAGCAGGCCGGGTCCCAACACCGGGGAGCTGTTTTTT	CASRPGPNTGELFF	TRBV3-1/TRBV3-2	TRBJ2-2	.	.
TGTGCCAGCACCCAAACAGGATCTCAGCCCCAGCATTTT	CASTQTGSQPQHF	TRBV19	TRBJ1-5	.	.
TGTGCCAGCAGTCGCACAGCGGGGGGGCAAGATACGCAGTATTTT	CASSRTAGGQDTQYF	TRBV13	TRBJ2-3	TRBD2	once
TGTGCCAGCAGCTTAGTCACAGGGGGACGCTACGAGCAGTACTTC	CASSLVTGGRYEQYF	TRBV7-9	TRBJ2-7	TRBD1	many
TGTGCCAGCAGCTTAGAGTCAGGGTCTGGCGAGCAGTACTTC	CASSLESGSGEQYF	TRBV7-2	TRBJ2-7	.	.
TGTGCCACCAGTGATTTGGCGCAGGGCGGCAGGGATGAGCAGTTCTTC	CATSDLAQGGRDEQFF	TRBV24-1	TRBJ2-1	.	.
TGCGCCAGCAGCAGCGGGACTACTATAGCCAAAAACATTCAGTACTTC	CASSSGTTIAKNIQYF	TRBV5-1	TRBJ2-4	TRBD2	.
TGTGCCAGTAGGACCGGGACTAGGGGCCCCGATGAGCAGTTCTTC	CASRTGTRGPDEQFF	TRBV19	TRBJ2-1	TRBD2	.
TGTGCCAGCAGCTTAGGGCGGAATAATTCACCCCTCCACTTT	CASSLGRNNSPLHF	TRBV7-9	TRBJ1-6	.	.
TGTGCCACCCTCTCCTTCCGGCAGGGGAACACCGGGGAGCTGTTTTTT	CATLSFRQGNTGELFF	TRBV27	TRBJ2-2	.	few
TGTGCCAGCAGACGAGGACAGTTCGATCAGCCCCAGCATTTT	CASRRGQFDQPQHF	TRBV6-6	TRBJ1-5	.	.
TGTGCCAGCAGTGATTCGGGGGGGTACTATGGCTACACCTTC	CASSDSGGYYGYTF	TRBV6-1	TRBJ1-2	.	.
TGTGCCAGCTCACGGGCTAGCGGGGATGCGGCGTACGAGCAGTACTTC	CASSRASGDAAYEQYF	TRBV18	TRBJ2-7	TRBD2	.
TGTGCCATCAGACAGACGTCAATAAGCTCCTACGAGCAGTACTTC	CAIRQTSISSYEQYF	TRBV10-3	TRBJ2-7	.	.
TGCAGCGTTGTTACGGACAGGCAAGAGACCCAGTACTTC	CSVVTDRQETQYF	TRBV29-1	TRBJ2-5	TRBD1	.
TGCGCCAGCAGCCCTACCCCGTCGACAGGGGCCAATCAGCCCCAGCATTTT	CASSPTPSTGANQPQHF	TRBV5-1	TRBJ1-5	TRBD1	once
TGCGCCAGCAGTGAGTCGGGACACCGCTCTGGAAACACCATATATTTT	CASSESGHRSGNTIYF	TRBV10-2	TRBJ1-3	.	.
TGCGCCAGCAGCCGGGAGGCGGGGAACACTGAAGCTTTCTTT	CASSREAGNTEAFF	TRBV5-1	TRBJ1-1	.	.
TGTGCCAGCAGGGGCGGGGGAGGGTCACCCCTCCACTTT	CASRGGGGSPLHF	TRBV6-5	TRBJ1-6	.	.
TGTGCCAGCACCTCACTAGCGGAGATCAATGAGCAGTTCTTC	CASTSLAEINEQFF	TRBV28	TRBJ2-1	TRBD2	.
TGCAGTGCTTCGATCGGAGATACGCAGTATTTT	CSASIGDTQYF	TRBV20-1	TRBJ2-3	.	.
TGTGCCAGCAGCGTAGGACTAGCGGGGGCGCTCCAAGAGACCCAGTACTTC	CASSVGLAGALQETQYF	TRBV9	TRBJ2-5	TRBD2	.
TGTGCCAGCAGCCCGGGGACTAGCGGGGGCACAGATACGCAGTATTTT	CASSPGTSGGTDTQYF	TRBV7-3	TRBJ2-3	TRBD2	.
TGTGCCAGTCGGACAGGGAGGGAGCAGTACTTC	CASRTGREQYF	TRBV19	TRBJ2-7	TRBD1	.
TGTGCCAGCAGCGGGGGACTAGCGGCGTCCTACAATGAGCAGTTCTTC	CASSGGLAASYNEQFF	TRBV5-6	TRBJ2-1	TRBD2	.
TGTGCCTGGAAAATCGGGACTAGCGGATCTAGCACAGATACGCAGTATTTT	CAWKIGTSGSSTDTQYF	TRBV30	TRBJ2-3	TRBD2	.
TGTGCCAGCAGCCCGACAGGGGCCGAAGCTTTCTTT	CASSPTGAEAFF	TRBV27	TRBJ1-1	TRBD1	.
TGTGCCAGCAGACCGGACAGGCCTCTTTACTATGGCTACACCTTC	CASRPDRPLYYGYTF	TRBV2	TRBJ1-2	TRBD1	.
TGTGCCTGGAGTGTAGACGCGGGTCAGCCCCAGCATTTT	CAWSVDAGQPQHF	TRBV30	TRBJ1-5	.	.
TGTGCCAGCAGCGTAATTTTCCAGCCCCAGCATTTT	CASSVIFQPQHF	TRBV28	TRBJ1-5	.	.
TGTGCCAGCAGTTACCGGGACAGGGATAATTCACCCCTCCACTTT	CASSYRDRDNSPLHF	TRBV6-2/TRBV6-3	TRBJ1-6	TRBD1	once
TGCGCCAGCAGCCCTAACGGGGGTGGGGAGACCCAGTACTTC	CASSPNGGGETQYF	TRBV5-1	TRBJ2-5	.	.
TGTGCCAGCAGTCCGCGGGGAGGGGAGACTGAAGCTTTCTTT	CASSPRGGETEAFF	TRBV27	TRBJ1-1	.	.
TGTGCCACCAGTGATTTCACAGCAAACGGCTACGAGCAGTACTTC	CATSDFTANGYEQYF	TRBV24-1	TRBJ2-7	.	once
TGTGCCAGCAGCTACGCCGCAGGGGATACGCAGTATTTT	CASSYAAGDTQYF	TRBV3-1/TRBV3-2	TRBJ2-3	.	.
TGTGCCATCAGTGAGTCGGAGTTGAACACTGAAGCTTTCTTT	CAISESELNTEAFF	TRBV10-3	TRBJ1-1	.	.
TGTGCCAGCTCGGCCTCTACGACAGGGGCCTACGAGCAGTACTTC	CASSASTTGAYEQYF	TRBV18	TRBJ2-7	TRBD1	.
TGTGCCACCAGTGATTTGCTAGCGGCAGGGGCCAATGAGCAGTTCTTC	CATSDLLAAGANEQFF	TRBV24-1	TRBJ2-1	.	.